This passage covers 27 T cell receptor beta chains from one sample sequenced in a study of cytomegalovirus exposure and HLA in healthy donors. With 60 Vbeta and 13 Jbeta primers, the PCR was carried out. Measured with immunoSEQ multiplex PCR; TCRdb has only the in-frame clones, and not every one. This table has 120,000 to 150,000 clones, less than 85% appearing once. Input material: PBMCs. The receptors here all came from a man aged 40-50 years in good health and CMV-seropositive.

The V gene is TRBV4-1, the J gene TRBJ2-6, with 9 bases lining up with TRBD1. V shed 2 bases, J shed 4 bases, and the junction held 12 bases outside the gene matches. CDR1 is MGHRA and CDR2 is YSYEKL in the germline V gene. The CDR3 is 19 amino acids. CDR3 region: CASSQTPRGTGSGANVLTF. DNA for the CDR3: TGCGCCAGCAGCCAAACCCCAAGGGGGACAGGGTCGGGGGCCAACGTCCTGACTTTC.

The rearrangement links TRBV7-7 to TRBJ1-1; D remains unclear. Germline V gene sequence: CDR1 SSHAT, CDR2 FNYEAQ (reference sequence). This CDR3 is built from 14 residues. CDR3 nucleotide sequence: TGTGCTAGTACCCCGGGTCGCTACAACACTGAAGCTTTCTTT. The encoded protein is CASTPGRYNTEAFF. Full variable domain (missing parts from reference TRBV7-7 and TRBJ1-1): GAGVSQSPRYKVTKRGQDVTLRCDPISSHATLYWYQQALGQGPEFLTYFNYEAQPDKSGLPSDRFSAERPEGSISTLTIQRTEQRDSAMYRCASTPGRYNTEAFFGQGTRLTVV.

V gene TRBV9 combines with J gene TRBJ1-1; D not resolved. Germline V gives CDR1 SGDLS, CDR2 YYNGEE. The CDR3 length is 12 residues. V lost 0 bases to trimming and J lost 7 bases, with 7 bases between them. The DNA for the CDR3 is TGTGCCAGCAGCGTAGGAGGTGGTGAAGCTTTCTTT. It specifies CASSVGGGEAFF.

This clone has just one count. This chain links TRBV6-6 with TRBJ2-3; D call uncertain. Trimming took 4 bases from V and 4 from J, leaving 9 bases between them. This CDR3 spans 13 amino acids. Germline V gives CDR1 MNHNY, CDR2 SVGAGI (reference sequence). In DNA form, the CDR3 reads TGTGCCAGCAGTTCCCCTGGCCCAGATACGCAGTATTTT. It codes for CASSSPGPDTQYF.

The chain carries TRBV19 and TRBJ1-5, with D possibly TRBD1 on 6 matching bases. The germline V and J ends were trimmed by 8 bases and 6 bases, with 11 bases remaining between them. Germline CDR1 is LNHDA and CDR2 is SQIVND (reference sequence). The CDR3 is 12 residues long. Here the CDR3 reads CASHRVGQPQHF. CDR3 in DNA: TGTGCCAGTCACAGGGTTGGTCAGCCCCAGCATTTT.

DNA for the CDR3: TGTGCCAGTAGGATTCCGGGACACCAGATTGGGAATGGGGCTTTCTTT. As protein: CASRIPGHQIGNGAFF. The V and J genes are TRBV19 and TRBJ1-1; tentatively, D is TRBD1 (6 bases). V was clipped by 6 bases and J by 11 bases, with 28 bases between them. The CDR3 has 16 residues. The germline V gene encodes CDR1 LNHDA and CDR2 SQIVND (reference sequence).

This chain connects TRBV27 to TRBJ2-1; D is unclear. From germline, CDR1 is MNHEY and CDR2 SMNVEV (reference sequence). The CDR3 has 14 residues. V lost 5 bases to trimming and J lost 0 bases, with 8 bases between them. For the CDR3, the DNA is TGTGCCAGCAGTGATAGGAGCTCCTACAATGAGCAGTTCTTC. Its protein is CASSDRSSYNEQFF.

As regards this clone: Other DNA sequences from this sample encode an identical CDR3 as well. CDR3 sequence: CASSQDGRPNTEAFF. CDR3 bases: TGTGCCAGCAGCCAGGATGGCAGGCCGAACACTGAAGCTTTCTTT. The rearrangement links TRBV14 to TRBJ1-1; no reliable D call. The CDR3 totals 15 residues. From germline, CDR1 is SGHDN and CDR2 FVKESK. With 3 bases removed from V and 1 base from J, the gap between germline ends came to 12 bases.

V and J are TRBV18 and TRBJ2-7, with D perhaps matching TRBD1 (5 bases). This CDR3 has 13 amino acids. Per germline, CDR1 KGHSH and CDR2 LQKENI. V was pared by 3 bases and J by 2 bases, with 8 bases between. The CDR3 protein is CASSPQGTYEQYF. The CDR3 DNA reads as TGTGCCAGCTCACCTCAGGGAACCTACGAGCAGTACTTC. Full variable domain (remainder filled in from reference TRBV18 and TRBJ2-7): NAGVMQNPRHLVRRRGQEARLRCSPMKGHSHVYWYRQLPEEGLKFMVYLQKENIIDESGMPKERFSAEFPKEGPSILRIQQVVRGDSAAYFCASSPQGTYEQYFGPGTRLTVT.

The rearrangement joins TRBV6-6 to TRBJ1-4; no reliable D call. This CDR3 is 11 amino acids long. Trimming pared 6 bases from V and 7 bases from J, leaving 6 bases between. Per germline, CDR1 MNHNY and CDR2 SVGAGI (reference sequence). The CDR3 spells CASRFSEKLFF. CDR3 DNA: TGTGCCAGCAGGTTTAGTGAAAAACTGTTTTTT.

This chain joins TRBV30 and TRBJ2-1, with D unresolved. Germline values: CDR1 GTSNPN, CDR2 SVGIG (reference sequence). The CDR3 loop spans 13 amino acids. Trimming took off 3 bases at V and 2 bases at J, with 8 bases between the two ends. The CDR3 DNA reads as TGTGCCTGGAGCGGGTCTACCTACAATGAGCAGTTCTTC. Its translation is CAWSGSTYNEQFF.

This clone was counted a single time. The J gene is TRBJ2-7, the V gene TRBV27; 9 bases align to TRBD1. The CDR3 is 14 residues long. Germline trimming cut 5 bases from V and 4 bases from J; bases unmatched to any gene: 6. Germline V gene lookup returns CDR1 MNHEY and CDR2 SMNVEV (reference sequence). The CDR3 DNA follows: TGTGCCAGCAGTCCAGGACAGGGGTGGTACGAGCAGTACTTC. Amino acids: CASSPGQGWYEQYF.

A single count supports this clone. The rearrangement uses TRBV28 and TRBJ2-4, with D tentatively TRBD1 (6 bases). Per germline, CDR1 MDHEN and CDR2 SYDVKM. This CDR3 contains 16 residues. V gave up 6 bases and J gave up 2 bases, with 17 bases separating them. The CDR3 bases are TGTGCCAGCAGACCCTGGGACACGTCGTCCAAAAACATTCAGTACTTC. It translates to CASRPWDTSSKNIQYF.

The chain uses TRBV6-6 and TRBJ2-1, with 8 positions matching TRBD1. This CDR3 contains 16 residues. Trimming took 2 bases from V and 6 from J; bases not matched to a gene: 9. Per the germline V gene, CDR1 is MNHNY and CDR2 is SVGAGI (reference sequence). DNA of the CDR3: TGTGCCAGCAGTTACCTAGGTCAGGGGGCCGGCAATGAGCAGTTCTTC. Translation gives CASSYLGQGAGNEQFF.

This chain connects TRBV7-2 to TRBJ1-6; no reliable D call. Trimming cost V 5 bases and J 7 bases, with 15 bases left between them. CDR3 size: 15 residues. CDR1 is SGHTA, CDR2 FQGNSA, per germline. CDR3 loop: CASSVAPGWNSPLHF. The CDR3, as DNA: TGTGCCAGCAGCGTCGCGCCGGGGTGGAATTCACCCCTCCACTTT. The whole variable domain, filled in from reference TRBV7-2 and TRBJ1-6, reads GAGVSQSPSNKVTEKGKDVELRCDPISGHTALYWYRQSLGQGLEFLIYFQGNSAPDKSGLPSDRFSAERTGGSVSTLTIQRTQQEDSAVYLCASSVAPGWNSPLHFGNGTRLTVT.

The V call is TRBV2, the J call TRBJ2-1; 8 bases are a match to TRBD1. The J segment lost 3 bases and the V segment lost 4 bases, leaving 5 bases of the junction unmatched. The CDR3 consists of 15 residues. Looked up from germline, CDR1 is SNHLY and CDR2 is FYNNEI. The CDR3 region is CASSGQGKVYNEQFF. CDR3 DNA: TGTGCCAGCAGTGGACAGGGGAAAGTCTACAATGAGCAGTTCTTC.

The chain combines TRBV28 with TRBJ2-3, with 11 bases that match TRBD2. The CDR3 has 16 amino acids. CDR1 and CDR2 (germline): MDHEN, SYDVKM. V gave up 5 bases and J gave up 2 bases; unmatched junction bases: 6. CDR3 sequence: CASSPPGLADTDTQYF. The CDR3 region has the DNA TGTGCCAGCAGTCCGCCGGGACTAGCGGACACAGATACGCAGTATTTT.

The J gene is TRBJ2-7, the V gene TRBV7-6; D is uncertain. Trimming cost V 4 bases and J 6 bases, with 13 bases left between them. Germline lookup yields CDR1 SGHVS and CDR2 FNYEAQ. This CDR3 is 13 amino acids long. The chain's CDR3 is CASSSPGSREQYF. Here the CDR3 DNA reads TGTGCCAGCAGCTCCCCGGGTTCTCGCGAGCAGTACTTC.

The table lists this clone with a few counts. The chain joins TRBV7-4 to TRBJ1-5; D may be TRBD1 (6 bases). The CDR3 has 15 residues. V lost 5 bases and J lost 12, with 23 bases in between. From germline, CDR1 is SGHVT and CDR2 SQSDAQ. The CDR3 coding sequence is TGTGCCAGCAGCATAAGAGACAGGATTCCTAGGGGCCAGCATTTT. Protein: CASSIRDRIPRGQHF.

The rearrangement links TRBV29-1 to TRBJ2-5, with D maybe TRBD1 (5 bases). Matching the DNA end better, TRBJ2-7 makes the J call doubtful. The CDR3 contains 14 residues. The germline V gene has CDR1 SQVTM and CDR2 ANQGSEA. CDR3 sequence reads: CSVLKGFSSYEQYF. For the CDR3, the DNA is TGCAGCGTCCTGAAGGGGTTTTCCTCCTACGAGCAGTACTTC.

The chain joins TRBV6-1 to TRBJ1-1, with a tentative D call TRBD1 (6 bases). CDR1 MNHNS and CDR2 SASEGT come from the germline V gene. CDR3 length equals 19 residues. Trimming took 0 bases from V and 4 from J, leaving 24 bases between them. CDR3 in amino acids: CASSEAGRGARGIATEAFF. CDR3 DNA: TGTGCCAGCAGTGAAGCCGGGCGGGGGGCGCGCGGGATAGCCACTGAAGCTTTCTTT.

The gene calls are TRBV5-1 and TRBJ1-3, with D unresolved. Germline V gives CDR1 SGHRS, CDR2 YFSETQ. The CDR3 has 12 residues. Trimming pared 7 bases from V and 3 bases from J, leaving 8 bases between. CDR3 coding DNA: TGCGCCAGCTTCCTAGATGGAAACACCATATATTTT. It is translated as CASFLDGNTIYF.

The chain links TRBV7-2 to TRBJ2-3; 9 positions match TRBD2. Germline V gives CDR1 SGHTA, CDR2 FQGNSA. CDR3 length equals 17 residues. V shed 2 bases and J 2 bases; nucleotides not matched to a gene: 8. Here the CDR3 DNA reads TGTGCCAGCAGCTTAAGGGCCCAGCGGGGGGTCACAGATACGCAGTATTTT. Translated: CASSLRAQRGVTDTQYF.

This chain uses TRBV9 with TRBJ2-1, with D perhaps TRBD2 (5 bases). The CDR3 has 14 residues. Germline CDR1 is SGDLS and CDR2 is YYNGEE. With 10 bases removed from V and 0 bases from J, the gap between germline ends came to 14 bases. The CDR3 here is CASAAPSSYNEQFF. The CDR3 DNA reads TGTGCCTCAGCGGCGCCCTCCTCCTACAATGAGCAGTTCTTC.

This clone has just one count. V is TRBV2 and J is TRBJ2-7, with TRBD2 matching 7 bases. The CDR3 is 15 residues long. CDR1 and CDR2 from the germline V gene are SNHLY and FYNNEI. V lost 1 base and J lost 6; bases outside the gene matches: 9. The CDR3 DNA reads TGTGCCAGCAGTGAAGGACTAGCCGGGGGTTCCGAGCAGTACTTC. Translation gives CASSEGLAGGSEQYF. Based on the CDR3 plus reference TRBV2 and TRBJ2-7, the full variable domain is EPEVTQTPSHQVTQMGQEVILRCVPISNHLYFYWYRQILGQKVEFLVSFYNNEISEKSEIFDDQFSVERPDGSNFTLKIRSTKLEDSAMYFCASSEGLAGGSEQYFGPGTRLTVT.

V and J are TRBV30 and TRBJ1-3, with D perhaps TRBD1 (5 bases). Trimming removed 0 bases at V and 0 bases at J, with 15 bases between. The CDR3 spans 17 residues. Germline CDR1 reads GTSNPN; CDR2 reads SVGIG (reference sequence). The CDR3 nucleotides are TGTGCCTGGAGTGTACGCGGGGGACCTTTCTCTGGAAACACCATATATTTT. Translating it yields CAWSVRGGPFSGNTIYF.

This chain connects TRBV5-1 to TRBJ2-7; D possibly corresponds to TRBD2 (6 bases). V was cut by 2 bases and J by 7 bases, with 19 bases left in between. Germline CDR1 SGHRS, CDR2 YFSETQ. The CDR3 totals 15 residues. This CDR3 reads CASSLSVGGGREQYF. DNA for the CDR3: TGCGCCAGCAGCTTATCAGTCGGGGGAGGTCGGGAGCAGTACTTC.